These 2 T cell receptor beta chains came from one sample sequenced in a study of T cells in Graves' hyperthyroidism and ophthalmopathy. Amplified regions were TCR beta CDR3 sequences from RNA transcripts. HTBI primers were employed in a first-round RT-PCR of the TCR CDR3. One entry per CDR3 protein, called by TCRdb with MiXCR from the multiplex PCR reads. The data contain some 740,000 distinct CDR3 sequences, around 13% of them singletons. Sequencing input: blood. Receptors originate from a woman younger than 30 with Graves' hyperthyroidism.

This chain uses TRBV6-1 with TRBJ2-1; TRBD1 matches 8 bases. V shed 5 bases and J 6 bases; nucleotides not matched to a gene: 9. The CDR3 is 15 amino acids. Germline CDR1 MNHNS, CDR2 SASEGT. CDR3 region: CASSQDRGRGNEQFF. CDR3 coding DNA: TGTGCCAGCAGTCAAGACAGGGGACGGGGCAATGAGCAGTTCTTC.

Ten or more counts support this clonotype. This chain links TRBV18 with TRBJ1-1; D might be TRBD1 (6 bases). The ends were cut back, 5 bases at V and 1 base at J, with 17 bases in the middle. Germline V lookup: CDR1 KGHSH, CDR2 LQKENI. This CDR3 spans 16 amino acids. For the CDR3, the DNA is TGTGCCAGCTCAGGAACCCGGGACATCTGGAACACTGAAGCTTTCTTT. It codes for CASSGTRDIWNTEAFF.